This entry lists 8 T cell receptor beta chains sequenced from one sample in a study of glioma-infiltrating T cells. Amplification of TCR alpha and beta CDR3 regions from RNA used iRepertoire nested multiplex PCR. TCRdb re-called the multiplex PCR reads through MiXCR, storing one row per CDR3 protein. This table holds about 110,000 distinct CDR3 sequences, about 25% found once. The sequencing sample was made of glioma tissue, nonneoplastic brain tissue, or PBMCs (not recorded which). The receptors originated from a human donor with low-grade glioma or glioblastoma, undergoing nonglioma brain surgery, or in good health (not recorded which).

This clonotype was detected many times. The rearrangement links TRBV20-1 to TRBJ2-7; 13 nucleotides match TRBD2. This CDR3 contains 13 residues. The V segment lost 5 bases and the J segment 6 bases; nucleotides outside the gene matches: 4. In germline, CDR1 is DFQATT, CDR2 SNEGSKA (reference sequence). The CDR3 loop is CSAPRTSGGEQYF. CDR3 bases: TGCAGTGCTCCTCGGACTAGCGGGGGCGAGCAGTACTTC.

This clonotype was recorded many times. V is TRBV6-2 or TRBV6-3 and J is TRBJ2-4; D is ambiguous. Looked up from germline, CDR1 is MNHEY and CDR2 is SVGEGT. The ends were cut back, 7 bases at V and 2 bases at J, with 9 bases in the middle. This CDR3 spans 13 amino acids. CDR3 in amino acids: CASTPITKNIQYF. The CDR3 DNA reads TGTGCCAGCACCCCCATCACCAAAAACATTCAGTACTTC.

In this sample, this clonotype turned up many times. V gene TRBV20-1 combines with J gene TRBJ2-7; D gene ambiguous. Per the germline V gene, CDR1 is DFQATT and CDR2 is SNEGSKA (reference sequence). The length of the CDR3 is 12 residues. The ends were cut back, 4 bases at V and 3 bases at J, with 10 bases in the middle. The DNA for the CDR3 is TGCAGTGCTACGATACAAAGCTACGAGCAGTACTTC. It encodes CSATIQSYEQYF.

About this clonotype itself: A much more abundant neighbour one base away suggests this may be a read error. The chain has TRBV7-2 and TRBJ2-7, with 11 bases lining up with TRBD2. Per germline, CDR1 SGHTA and CDR2 FQGNSA. The ends lost 8 bases at V and 0 bases at J; junction bases unmatched: 6. The CDR3 is made up of 15 amino acids. The CDR3 DNA reads as TGTGCCAGCGGCCTGACTAGCGGGATCTCCTACGAGCAGTACTTC. Amino acid sequence: CASGLTSGISYEQYF.

For this clonotype: Sequence at one end of the junction differs from germline and may be a read error. The V gene is TRBV20-1, the J gene TRBJ1-1; D remains unclear. Germline V gene lookup returns CDR1 DFQATT and CDR2 SNEGSKA (reference sequence). The CDR3 spans 15 residues. The CDR3 loop is CSSRRSDRVNAEAFF. The CDR3 nucleotides read TGCAGTTCCCGCCGGTCGGATAGGGTGAACGCTGAAGCTTTCTTT.

This clonotype was found many times. This rearrangement joins TRBV18 to TRBJ2-1; no reliable D call. There are 15 residues in the CDR3. Between the trimmed V and J ends, which lost 2 bases and 6 bases, there was a span of 14 bases. Germline V gene sequence: CDR1 KGHSH, CDR2 LQKENI. The CDR3 sequence: CASSPDGPRFNEQFF. The CDR3 nucleotides are TGTGCCAGCTCACCAGACGGACCAAGGTTCAATGAGCAGTTCTTC.

To note about this clonotype: At one end the junction does not follow the germline gene, possibly because of a read error. The V and J genes are TRBV15 and TRBJ2-1; D uncertain. This CDR3 contains 16 residues. Germline CDR1 LNHNV, CDR2 YYDKDF (reference sequence). The CDR3 sequence: CATSRALSSSYNEQLF. In DNA form, the CDR3 reads TGTGCCACCAGCAGAGCCCTCTCGAGCTCCTACAATGAGCAGCTTTTC. Supplemented by reference TRBV15 and TRBJ2-1, the full variable domain reads DAMVIQNPRYQVTQFGKPVTLSCSQTLNHNVMYWYQQKSSQAPKLLFHYYDKDFNNEADTPDNFQSRRPNTSFCFLDIRSPGLGDTAMYLCATSRALSSSYNEQLFGPGTRLTVL.

About this clonotype: The junction and the germline gene differ at one end; a read error may be behind it. The V call is TRBV6-1, the J call TRBJ2-5, with a possible D match to TRBD2 (5 bases). Germline V CDR1 and CDR2: MNHNS, SASEGT. The CDR3 length is 14 residues. CDR3 bases: TGTGCCAGCAGGATAGCGTGCCGCCAAGAGACCAAGTACTTC. Amino acids: CASRIACRQETKYF.